This T cell receptor (beta chain) was retrieved from a study of technical replicates of blood from several donors. Libraries were prepared by immunoSEQ multiplex PCR; TCRdb keeps only in-frame clonotypes and omits some of them. The table records roughly 61,000 clones, approximately 97% of them present only once. Germline CDR1 SGDLS, CDR2 YYNGEE. With 0 bases clipped from V and 4 bases from J, the junction kept 5 bases outside the gene matches. The CDR3 is made up of 15 amino acids. What was sequenced was T cells isolated from PBMCs. The sequence was collected from a human donor in good health. The genes are TRBV9 and TRBJ2-3; TRBD1 matches 7 bases. The CDR3 DNA follows: TGTGCCAGCAGCGTAGAGGGGGCCCCCGCAGATACGCAGTATTTT. This codes for CASSVEGAPADTQYF.